The 4 T cell receptor beta chains given below trace back to one sample, sequenced in a study of OX40 agonist ivuxolimab in advanced cancers. Profiled with immunoSEQ multiplex PCR; TCRdb holds only in-frame clones, not every one. The repertoire holds about 46,000 clones, with 90% to 95% as singletons. Sequencing was performed on CD4+ or CD8+ T cells sorted from blood, taken in a trial of the OX40 agonist ivuxolimab. These receptors all come from an adult with an advanced solid tumor such as melanoma, head and neck, liver or kidney cancer.

This chain uses TRBV21-1 with TRBJ1-1. TRBV21-1 is described as a pseudogene. The CDR3 is 10 residues long. The CDR3 DNA reads as TGTGCCAGCAGAGACACTGAAGCTTTCTTT. Protein product: CASRDTEAFF.

This chain uses TRBV2 with TRBJ2-3, with 7 bases fitting TRBD1. This CDR3 region has 16 residues. V was clipped by 7 bases and J by 3 bases; unmatched bases: 13. The germline gives CDR1 SNHLY, CDR2 FYNNEI. The CDR3 DNA reads TGTGCCAGCATTATTCAAACAGGGGAATGGACAGATACGCAGTATTTT. It yields the protein CASIIQTGEWTDTQYF.

The CDR3 loop reads CASSLAGLGSHNEQFF. For the CDR3, the DNA is TGTGCCAGCAGTTTAGCGGGACTAGGCAGCCACAATGAGCAGTTCTTC. The rearrangement joins TRBV27 to TRBJ2-1; 8 nucleotides match TRBD2. V shed 2 bases, J shed 5 bases, and the junction held 8 bases outside the gene matches. The germline gives CDR1 MNHEY, CDR2 SMNVEV (reference sequence). This CDR3 is 16 amino acids long.

The CDR3 sequence: CASSLSPYYGYTF. CDR3 nucleotide sequence: TGTGCCAGCAGTTTATCTCCGTACTATGGCTACACCTTC. The chain joins TRBV28 to TRBJ1-2; D is ambiguous. There are 13 residues in the CDR3. Germline V gene sequence: CDR1 MDHEN, CDR2 SYDVKM. The V and J ends lost 1 base and 3 bases respectively, with 6 bases between them.